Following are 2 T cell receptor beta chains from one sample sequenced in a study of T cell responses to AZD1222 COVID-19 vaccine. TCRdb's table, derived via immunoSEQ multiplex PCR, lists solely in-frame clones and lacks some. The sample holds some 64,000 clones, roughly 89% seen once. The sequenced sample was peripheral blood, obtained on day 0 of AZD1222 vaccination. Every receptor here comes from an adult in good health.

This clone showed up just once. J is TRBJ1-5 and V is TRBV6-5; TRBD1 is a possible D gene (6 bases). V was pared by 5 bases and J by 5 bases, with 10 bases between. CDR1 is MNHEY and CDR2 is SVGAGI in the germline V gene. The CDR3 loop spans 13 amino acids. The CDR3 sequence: CASSNNRDQPQHF. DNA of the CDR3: TGTGCCAGCAGTAACAACAGGGATCAGCCCCAGCATTTT.

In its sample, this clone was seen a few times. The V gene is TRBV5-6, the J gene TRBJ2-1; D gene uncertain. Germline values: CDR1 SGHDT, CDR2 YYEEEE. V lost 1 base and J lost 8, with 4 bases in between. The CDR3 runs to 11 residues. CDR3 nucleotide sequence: TGTGCCAGCAGCTTGAAGGATGAGCAGTTCTTC. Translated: CASSLKDEQFF.